The rows below give T cell receptor beta chains drawn from one sample of a study of control samples from healthy donors and cancer patients. The repertoire was sequenced with immunoSEQ multiplex PCR; TCRdb's copy has only in-frame clones and lacks some. The sample lists about 120,000 clones, about 91% seen once, with about 3.2% in the top ten. The material sequenced was blood. These TCRs come from a man aged 35 to 55 in good health. The CDR3 runs from the conserved cysteine through the conserved F or W. The D gene is left open where the match is weak. Clone size is not always given. Where it is, it says once, few, many or a class for expanded clones.

TRBJ1-1,TRBV3-1/TRBV3-2,.,.,CASSHNGPEAFF,TGTGCCAGCAGCCACAATGGCCCTGAAGCTTTCTTT
TRBJ1-2,TRBV5-4,TRBD1,.,CASSQGQASYGYTF,TGTGCCAGCAGCCAAGGACAGGCAAGCTATGGCTACACCTTC
TRBJ2-7,TRBV6-5,TRBD2,.,CASSKGLADYEQYF,TGTGCCAGCAGTAAGGGACTAGCAGACTACGAGCAGTACTTC
TRBJ2-7,TRBV18,.,.,CASSPVTAPPYEQYF,TGTGCCAGCTCACCAGTAACAGCCCCCCCCTACGAGCAGTACTTC
TRBJ2-7,TRBV5-1,TRBD2,.,CASSLGLANYEQYF,TGCGCCAGCAGCCTGGGACTAGCGAACTACGAGCAGTACTTC
TRBJ1-1,TRBV29-1,.,.,CSVAPRRNTEAFF,TGCAGCGTTGCCCCCAGGAGGAACACTGAAGCTTTCTTT
TRBJ1-5,TRBV9,.,.,CATSFTQPQHF,TGTGCCACCTCCTTTACTCAGCCCCAGCATTTT
TRBJ2-3,TRBV10-3,TRBD1,.,CATRDSYTDTQYF,TGTGCCACTCGGGACAGCTACACAGATACGCAGTATTTT
TRBJ1-1,TRBV30,.,.,CAWSVRPAGTEAFF,TGTGCCTGGAGTGTTCGACCCGCGGGGACTGAAGCTTTCTTT
TRBJ2-5,TRBV3-1/TRBV3-2,.,.,CASSQDSQETQYF,TGTGCCAGCAGCCAAGACAGCCAAGAGACCCAGTACTTC
TRBJ1-2,TRBV27,TRBD1,.,CASSPRQGNGYTF,TGTGCCAGCAGTCCGCGACAGGGTAATGGCTACACCTTC
TRBJ2-7,TRBV19,TRBD2,.,CASSSGRGGSYEQYF,TGTGCCAGTAGTAGTGGGCGGGGGGGCTCCTACGAGCAGTACTTC
TRBJ1-5,TRBV6-6,.,.,CASGAGSGNNQPQHF,TGTGCCAGCGGGGCTGGGAGCGGCAACAATCAGCCCCAGCATTTT
TRBJ2-5,TRBV15,.,.,CATSTRGGAETQYF,TGTGCCACCAGCACTAGAGGGGGGGCAGAGACCCAGTACTTC
TRBJ1-1,TRBV6-5,.,.,CASTQGTEAFF,TGTGCCAGCACTCAAGGGACTGAAGCTTTCTTT
TRBJ2-7,TRBV27,TRBD2,.,CASTLLAGGPYEQYF,TGTGCCAGCACCTTACTAGCGGGGGGGCCCTACGAGCAGTACTTC
TRBJ1-3,TRBV7-9,TRBD1,.,CASSELGQGINTIYF,TGTGCCAGCAGCGAATTGGGACAGGGGATAAACACCATATATTTT
TRBJ2-3,TRBV29-1,.,.,CSVESRGDTQYF,TGCAGCGTTGAAAGTAGGGGAGATACGCAGTATTTT
TRBJ1-6,TRBV2,.,.,CASIRDINSPLHF,TGTGCCAGCATAAGGGACATAAATTCACCCCTCCACTTT
TRBJ2-7,TRBV2,TRBD1,.,CASSETRTGLEQYF,TGTGCCAGCAGTGAAACTCGGACAGGGCTCGAGCAGTACTTC
TRBJ2-6,TRBV19,.,once,CASSKDTTSGANVLTF,TGTGCCAGTAGTAAAGACACTACCTCTGGGGCCAACGTCCTGACTTTC
TRBJ1-6,TRBV4-1,.,once,CASSRYLVEDSPLHF,TGCGCCAGCAGCCGATACCTTGTGGAGGATTCACCCCTCCACTTT
TRBJ2-3,TRBV6-5,TRBD2,.,CASRGGLNTDTQYF,TGTGCCAGCCGGGGGGGACTAAACACAGATACGCAGTATTTT
TRBJ1-4,TRBV6-5,.,few,CASTALDRKGEKLFF,TGTGCCAGCACCGCACTGGACCGTAAGGGGGAAAAACTGTTTTTT
TRBJ1-2,TRBV6-5,.,.,CASISTSGGYTF,TGTGCCAGCATCTCGACTTCGGGGGGCTACACCTTC
TRBJ1-4,TRBV7-9,.,once,CASSYLTGYNEKLFF,TGTGCCAGCAGCTACTTAACAGGATATAATGAAAAACTGTTTTTT
TRBJ1-2,TRBV10-1,.,.,CASSESRAGDGGYTF,TGCGCCAGCAGTGAGTCGAGGGCAGGGGACGGTGGCTACACCTTC
TRBJ2-2,TRBV2,.,few,CASSALGLSGELFF,TGTGCCAGCAGTGCGCTGGGTCTCTCCGGGGAGCTGTTTTTT
TRBJ2-6,TRBV19,TRBD1,.,CASRSEGQFNSGANVLTF,TGTGCCAGTAGGTCAGAGGGACAGTTCAACTCTGGGGCCAACGTCCTGACTTTC
TRBJ1-2,TRBV24-1,TRBD1,.,CATSGPGTGRYGYTF,TGTGCCACCAGTGGTCCCGGGACAGGGCGGTATGGCTACACCTTC
TRBJ1-2,TRBV5-1,.,.,CASSLSEGNYGYTF,TGCGCCAGCAGCTTGTCTGAAGGCAACTATGGCTACACCTTC
TRBJ2-4,TRBV9,.,.,CASSVGGRGKNIQYF,TGTGCCAGCAGCGTAGGTGGCAGGGGCAAAAACATTCAGTACTTC
TRBJ2-2,TRBV6-1,.,.,CASSERAFRYTGELFF,TGTGCCAGCAGTGAACGGGCTTTTCGGTACACCGGGGAGCTGTTTTTT
TRBJ1-2,TRBV24-1,TRBD1,.,CATSDSRQGPNYGYTF,TGTGCCACCAGTGATTCTAGACAGGGGCCTAACTATGGCTACACCTTC
TRBJ2-7,TRBV19,.,.,CASSIDLIPTGRSYEQYF,TGTGCCAGTAGTATAGATCTGATCCCGACTGGGCGTTCCTACGAGCAGTACTTC
TRBJ2-7,TRBV4-1,TRBD2,.,CASSQDTSASSYEQYF,TGCGCCAGCAGCCAAGATACTAGCGCGAGCTCCTACGAGCAGTACTTC
TRBJ1-1,TRBV6-5,.,.,CASEGTLGSGTEAFF,TGTGCCAGCGAAGGAACGCTTGGCTCGGGGACTGAAGCTTTCTTT